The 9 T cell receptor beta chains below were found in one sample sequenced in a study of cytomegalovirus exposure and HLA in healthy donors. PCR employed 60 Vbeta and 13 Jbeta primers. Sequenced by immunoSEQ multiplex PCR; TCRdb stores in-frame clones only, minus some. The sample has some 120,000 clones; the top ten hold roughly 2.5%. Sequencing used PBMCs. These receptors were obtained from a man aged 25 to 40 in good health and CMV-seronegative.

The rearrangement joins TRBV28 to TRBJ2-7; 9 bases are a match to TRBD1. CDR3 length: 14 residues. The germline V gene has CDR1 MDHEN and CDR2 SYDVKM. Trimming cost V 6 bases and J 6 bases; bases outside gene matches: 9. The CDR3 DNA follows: TGTGCCAGCAGGCCCGGGACAGGGTTTTCCGAGCAGTACTTC. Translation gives CASRPGTGFSEQYF.

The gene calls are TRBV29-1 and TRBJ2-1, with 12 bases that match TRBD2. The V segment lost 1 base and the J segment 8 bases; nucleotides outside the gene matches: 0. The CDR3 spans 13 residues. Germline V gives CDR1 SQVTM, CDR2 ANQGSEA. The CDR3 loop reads CSVEASGRDEQFF. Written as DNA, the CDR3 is TGCAGCGTTGAAGCTAGCGGGAGGGATGAGCAGTTCTTC.

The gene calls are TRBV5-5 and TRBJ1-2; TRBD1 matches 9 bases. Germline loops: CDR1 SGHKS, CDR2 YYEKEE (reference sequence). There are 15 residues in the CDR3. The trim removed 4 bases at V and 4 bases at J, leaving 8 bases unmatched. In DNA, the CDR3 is TGTGCCAGCAGCCTGAACAGGGGGCTTAGCTATGGCTACACCTTC. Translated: CASSLNRGLSYGYTF.

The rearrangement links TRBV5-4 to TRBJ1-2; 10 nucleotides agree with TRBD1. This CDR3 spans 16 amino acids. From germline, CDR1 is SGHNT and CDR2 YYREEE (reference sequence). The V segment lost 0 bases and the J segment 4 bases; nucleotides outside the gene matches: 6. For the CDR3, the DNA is TGTGCCAGCAGCTTGGGACAGGGGGCGCGAAGCTATGGCTACACCTTC. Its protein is CASSLGQGARSYGYTF.

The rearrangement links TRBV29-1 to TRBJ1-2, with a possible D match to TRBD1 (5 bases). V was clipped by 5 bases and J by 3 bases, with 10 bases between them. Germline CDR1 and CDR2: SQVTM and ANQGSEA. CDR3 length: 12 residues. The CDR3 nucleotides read TGCAGCGTTCGGTCGGGGGACTATGGCTACACCTTC. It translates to CSVRSGDYGYTF.

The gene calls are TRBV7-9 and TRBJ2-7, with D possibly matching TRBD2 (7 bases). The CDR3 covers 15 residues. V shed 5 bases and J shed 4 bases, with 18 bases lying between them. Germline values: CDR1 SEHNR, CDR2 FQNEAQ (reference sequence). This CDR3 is CASSTERGRDYEQYF. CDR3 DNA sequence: TGTGCCAGCAGCACGGAGAGGGGGAGGGATTACGAGCAGTACTTC.

The CDR3 spells CASSLVPGQGSGYNEQFF. CDR3 nucleotides: TGTGCCAGCAGTTTAGTCCCGGGACAGGGGTCCGGCTACAATGAGCAGTTCTTC. The chain couples TRBV28 to TRBJ2-1, with 10 positions matching TRBD1. The CDR3 runs to 18 residues. V lost 2 bases and J lost 3; bases outside the gene matches: 10. The V gene's germline CDR1 is MDHEN and CDR2 SYDVKM.

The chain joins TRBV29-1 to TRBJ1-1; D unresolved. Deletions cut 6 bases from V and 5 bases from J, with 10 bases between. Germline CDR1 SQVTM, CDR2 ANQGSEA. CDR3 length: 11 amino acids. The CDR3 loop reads CSVAVQTEAFF. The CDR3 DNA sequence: TGCAGCGTGGCGGTACAAACTGAAGCTTTCTTT.

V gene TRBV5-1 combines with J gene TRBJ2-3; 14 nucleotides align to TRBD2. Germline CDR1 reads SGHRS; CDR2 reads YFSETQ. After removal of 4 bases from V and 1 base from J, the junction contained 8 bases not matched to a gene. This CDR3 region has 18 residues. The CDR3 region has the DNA TGCGCCAGCAGCCCCGGGACTAGCGGGAGTCATCGCACAGATACGCAGTATTTT. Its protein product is CASSPGTSGSHRTDTQYF.